In its sample, the clone carrying this TCR beta chain was seen many times. Its antigen is undetermined. The entry originates in a study of T cell repertoires in cytomegalovirus infection. Study at large: CMV infection and matching HLA type were both indicated by public TCR beta signatures.

Broader study findings: Totalled public TCR beta family frequency picked out people who carried CMV plus the relevant HLA.

From the reads, TCRdb called clonotypes with MiXCR, one entry per CDR3 protein. The profile covers around 300,000 distinct CDR3 sequences, with under 30% appearing a single time and 14% taken by the ten largest. The sample taken for sequencing was PBMCs. This TCR derives from a human donor in good health (CMV status not recorded). Some clones in this sample may be carry-over from other donors' samples.

CDR3 in amino acids: CASSSRTSGRRDTQYF. In nucleotides, the CDR3 is TGTGCCAGCAGCTCACGGACTAGCGGGAGGAGGGATACGCAGTATTTT. The rearrangement uses TRBV7-2 and TRBJ2-3, with 14 positions matching TRBD2. The V segment lost 4 bases and the J segment 6 bases; nucleotides outside the gene matches: 6. Per germline, CDR1 SGHTA and CDR2 FQGNSA. This CDR3 comprises 16 residues.